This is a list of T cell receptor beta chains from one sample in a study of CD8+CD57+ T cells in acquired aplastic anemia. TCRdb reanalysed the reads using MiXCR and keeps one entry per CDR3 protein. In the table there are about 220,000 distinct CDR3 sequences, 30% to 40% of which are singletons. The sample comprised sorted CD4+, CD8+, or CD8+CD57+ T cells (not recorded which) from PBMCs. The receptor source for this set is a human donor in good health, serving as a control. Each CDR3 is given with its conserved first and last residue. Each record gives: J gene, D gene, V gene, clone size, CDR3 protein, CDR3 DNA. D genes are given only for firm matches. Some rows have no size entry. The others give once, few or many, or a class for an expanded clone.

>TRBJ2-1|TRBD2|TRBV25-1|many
CASSELGGLAGGPRAYNEQFF
TGTGCCAGCAGTGAATTGGGTGGACTAGCGGGAGGGCCGAGGGCCTACAATGAGCAGTTCTTC
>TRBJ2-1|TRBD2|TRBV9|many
CASDSGDSYNEQFF
TGTGCCAGCGACAGCGGGGACTCCTACAATGAGCAGTTCTTC
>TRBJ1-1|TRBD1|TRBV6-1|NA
CASRVVTGGSSFAFF
TGTGCCAGCAGAGTCGTGACAGGGGGGAGTTCATTCGCTTTCTTT
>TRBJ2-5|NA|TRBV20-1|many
CSAIMAVTAEETQYF
TGCAGTGCTATTATGGCAGTCACGGCGGAAGAGACCCAGTACTTC
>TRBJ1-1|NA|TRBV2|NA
CASSDGWGTEAFF
TGTGCCAGCAGTGATGGTTGGGGCACTGAAGCTTTCTTT
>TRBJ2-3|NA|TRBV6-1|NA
CASSERPTDTQYF
TGTGCCAGCAGTGAACGGCCCACAGATACGCAGTATTTT
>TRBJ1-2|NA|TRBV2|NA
CASSYSSSAGSGYTF
TGTGCCAGCAGTTACTCTAGCAGCGCGGGCAGTGGCTACACCTTC
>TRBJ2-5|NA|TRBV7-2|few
CASSLGSQQETQYF
TGTGCCAGCAGCTTAGGGTCTCAGCAAGAGACCCAGTACTTC
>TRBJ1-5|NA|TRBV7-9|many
CASSLGGQQYVPQHF
TGTGCCAGCAGCTTAGGAGGGCAGCAGTATGTTCCCCAGCATTTT
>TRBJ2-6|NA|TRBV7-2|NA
CASSYQGRGANVLTF
TGTGCCAGCAGCTATCAGGGGCGCGGGGCCAACGTCCTGACTTTC
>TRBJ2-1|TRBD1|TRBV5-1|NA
CASSSLGQETYNEQFF
TGCGCCAGCAGCTCGCTGGGACAGGAGACCTACAATGAGCAGTTCTTC
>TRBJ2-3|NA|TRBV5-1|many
CARRYASTQYF
TGCGCCAGAAGGTACGCCAGTACGCAGTATTTT
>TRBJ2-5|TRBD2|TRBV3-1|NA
CASSQDVSGAREAQYF
TGTGCCAGCAGCCAAGATGTTAGCGGGGCAAGAGAGGCCCAGTACTTC
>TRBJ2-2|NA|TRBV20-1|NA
CSASGELFF
TGCAGTGCTAGCGGGGAGCTGTTTTTT
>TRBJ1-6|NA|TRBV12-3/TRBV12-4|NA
CASSLVLGGSPLHF
TGTGCCAGCAGTTTAGTGTTGGGCGGTTCACCCCTCCACTTT
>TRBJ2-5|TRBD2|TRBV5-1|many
CASSYASGREETQYF
TGCGCCAGCAGCTACGCTAGCGGGAGGGAAGAGACCCAGTACTTC
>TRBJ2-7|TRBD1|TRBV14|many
CASSHLRFGTGVYEQYF
TGTGCCAGCAGCCATCTCCGGTTCGGGACAGGCGTCTACGAGCAGTACTTC
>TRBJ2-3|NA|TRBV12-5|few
CASGLVSTQYF
TGTGCTAGTGGTTTGGTTTCTACGCAGTATTTT
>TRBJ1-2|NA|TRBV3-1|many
CASSHDSGYTF
TGTGCCAGCAGCCATGATTCCGGCTACACCTTC
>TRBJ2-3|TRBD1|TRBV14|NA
CASSLPYRDRGLSPDTQYF
TGTGCCAGCAGCCTTCCATACCGGGACAGGGGATTATCTCCAGATACGCAGTATTTT
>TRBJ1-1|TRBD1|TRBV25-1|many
CASSPGGTGGTEAFF
TGTGCCAGCAGTCCAGGGGGGACAGGGGGCACTGAAGCTTTCTTT
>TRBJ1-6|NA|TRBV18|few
CASSPGGNTSPLHF
TGTGCCAGCTCACCAGGGGGAAACACTTCACCCCTCCACTTT
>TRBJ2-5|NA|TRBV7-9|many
CASCPVLGALGRETQYF
TGTGCCAGCTGCCCAGTACTGGGAGCCTTGGGTAGAGAGACCCAGTACTTC
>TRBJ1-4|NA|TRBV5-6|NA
CASRHWTELYTNEKLFF
TGTGCCAGCAGACACTGGACAGAGCTATACACTAATGAAAAACTGTTTTTC
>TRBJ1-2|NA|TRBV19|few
CASSPTGIYGYTF
TGTGCCAGTTCTCCGACGGGGATCTATGGCTACACCTTC
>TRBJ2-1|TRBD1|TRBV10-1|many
CASSDGDRVSYNEQFF
TGCGCCAGCAGTGACGGTGACAGGGTGTCCTACAATGAGCAGTTCTTC
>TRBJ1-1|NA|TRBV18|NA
CASSPNAEEEAFF
TGTGCCAGCTCACCCAACGCGGAAGAAGAAGCTTTCTTT
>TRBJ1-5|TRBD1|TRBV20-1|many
CSAAGGGNQPQHF
TGCAGTGCTGCAGGGGGTGGCAATCAGCCCCAGCATTTT
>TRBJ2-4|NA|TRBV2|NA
CASSLSGTGLIQYF
TGTGCCAGCAGCCTTAGCGGGACAGGGCTCATTCAGTACTTC
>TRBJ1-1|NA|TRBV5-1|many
CASSSNSDEAFF
TGCGCCAGCAGCTCCAACTCAGATGAAGCTTTCTTT
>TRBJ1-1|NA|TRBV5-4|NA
CASTVQGHNTEAFF
TGTGCCAGCACCGTTCAGGGGCATAACACTGAAGCTTTCTTT
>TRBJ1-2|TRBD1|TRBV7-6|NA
CASSLAGTGNGYTF
TGTGCCAGCAGCTTAGCCGGGACAGGGAATGGCTACACCTTC
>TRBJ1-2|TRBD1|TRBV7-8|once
CASSSNQGQGFIGRGYTF
TGTGCCAGCAGCTCCAACCAAGGACAGGGCTTTATAGGTCGTGGCTACACCTTC
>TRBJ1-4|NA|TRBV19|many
CASSPPRVAKLFF
TGTGCCAGTAGTCCCCCCAGGGTTGCAAAACTGTTTTTT
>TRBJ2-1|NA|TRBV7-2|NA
CASSLGPPASSYNEQFF
TGTGCCAGCAGCTTAGGTCCCCCAGCGTCCTCCTACAATGAGCAGTTCTTC
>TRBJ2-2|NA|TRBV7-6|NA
CASSPPGTSNTGELSF
TGTGCCAGCTCACCACCTGGGACTTCGAACACCGGGGAGCTGTCTTTT
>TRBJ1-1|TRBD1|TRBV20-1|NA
CSARDPTGAVTEAFF
TGCAGTGCTAGAGATCCGACAGGGGCAGTCACTGAAGCTTTCTTT
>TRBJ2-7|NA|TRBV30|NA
CAWSVLEWGQGYEQYF
TGTGCCTGGAGTGTACTGGAGTGGGGGCAGGGCTACGAGCAGTACTTC
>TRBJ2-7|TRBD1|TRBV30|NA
CAWEGDRGYEQYF
TGTGCCTGGGAGGGGGACAGGGGTTACGAGCAGTACTTC
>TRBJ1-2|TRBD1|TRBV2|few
CASSGGTASTYGYTF
TGTGCCAGCAGTGGAGGGACAGCGTCAACCTATGGCTACACCTTC
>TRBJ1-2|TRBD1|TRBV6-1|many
CASSELGQGFGYTF
TGTGCCAGCAGTGAACTGGGACAGGGGTTTGGCTACACCTTC
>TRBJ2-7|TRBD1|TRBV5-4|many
CASSLGGQMQTYEQYF
TGTGCCAGCAGCTTGGGGGGACAGATGCAAACCTACGAGCAGTACTTC
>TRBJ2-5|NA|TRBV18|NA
CASSPGSQETQYF
TGTGCCAGCTCACCGGGATCTCAAGAGACCCAGTACTTC
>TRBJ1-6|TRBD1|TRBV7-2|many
CASTPDRATGSPLHF
TGTGCCAGCACCCCGGACAGGGCCACGGGGTCACCCCTCCACTTT
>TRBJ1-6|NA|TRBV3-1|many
CASSQNPTAVYNSPLHF
TGTGCCAGCAGCCAGAACCCGACAGCCGTCTATAATTCACCCCTCCACTTT
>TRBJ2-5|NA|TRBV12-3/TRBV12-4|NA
CASNLQETQYF
TGTGCCAGCAATTTACAGGAGACCCAGTACTTC
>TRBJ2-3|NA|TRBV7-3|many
CASSPGDTTDTQYF
TGTGCCAGCAGCCCAGGCGACACCACAGATACGCAGTATTTT